A selection of T cell receptor beta chains follows, all from one sample in a study of T cells in Graves' hyperthyroidism and ophthalmopathy. TCRdb recomputed calls from the multiplex PCR reads with MiXCR, one row per CDR3 protein. The repertoire holds fewer than 350,000 distinct CDR3 sequences, with roughly an eighth as singletons. The sequencing sample was made of blood. Source of these receptors: a middle-aged woman with Graves' hyperthyroidism. The CDR3 runs from the conserved cysteine through the conserved F or W. The D gene is left open where the match is weak. Clone size, where shown, is once, few, many, or a class for clones that have expanded.

CDR3 protein,CDR3 DNA,V gene,J gene,clone size,D gene
CASSINSANTGELFF,TGTGCCAGTAGTATAAACAGCGCGAACACCGGGGAGCTGTTTTTT,TRBV19,TRBJ2-2,NA,NA
CASKPRSREKLFF,TGTGCCAGCAAGCCGCGGAGTAGAGAAAAACTGTTTTTT,TRBV12-3/TRBV12-4,TRBJ1-4,NA,NA
CASSLSYSGELFF,TGTGCCAGCAGTTTAAGTTATAGCGGGGAACTGTTTTTT,TRBV12-3/TRBV12-4,TRBJ2-2,many,TRBD2
CASSPGTNGGGELFF,TGTGCCAGCAGTCCCGGGACTAATGGTGGCGGGGAGCTGTTTTTT,TRBV28,TRBJ2-2,NA,TRBD2
CASQSRSQYF,TGTGCCAGCCAGTCCCGTTCCCAGTACTTC,TRBV7-6,TRBJ2-5,few,NA
CSARRGDQPQHF,TGCAGTGCTCGGCGGGGGGATCAGCCCCAGCATTTT,TRBV20-1,TRBJ1-5,many,NA
CASSRTSGNEKLFF,TGTGCCAGCAGTAGGACATCCGGGAATGAAAAACTGTTTTTT,TRBV2,TRBJ1-4,many,NA
CASSQAGNEQFF,TGCGCCAGCAGCCAAGCCGGGAATGAGCAGTTCTTC,TRBV4-1,TRBJ2-1,NA,NA
CASSLITGGPVGNNEQFF,TGTGCCAGCAGTTTAATTACGGGAGGGCCGGTCGGTAACAATGAGCAGTTCTTC,TRBV27,TRBJ2-1,many,TRBD2
CSAKRDSSLYGYTF,TGCAGCGCTAAGCGCGACAGCTCACTTTATGGCTACACCTTC,TRBV29-1,TRBJ1-2,NA,NA
CASRGLAGALGYEQYF,TGTGCCAGCAGGGGACTAGCGGGTGCCCTGGGCTACGAGCAGTACTTC,TRBV2,TRBJ2-7,many,TRBD2
CASSSGGLISYEQYF,TGTGCCAGCAGTTCCGGGGGCTTAATATCCTACGAGCAGTACTTC,TRBV12-3/TRBV12-4,TRBJ2-7,many,NA
CASQDGWTNEKLFF,TGTGCCAGCCAAGATGGGTGGACTAATGAAAAACTGTTTTTT,TRBV19,TRBJ1-4,few,NA
CASSQNPQGLEQYF,TGTGCCAGCAGTCAGAACCCACAGGGGCTCGAGCAGTACTTC,TRBV7-9,TRBJ2-7,many,TRBD1
CASSLQGLGTEAFF,TGTGCCAGCAGTCTACAGGGGCTTGGAACTGAAGCTTTCTTT,TRBV6-1,TRBJ1-1,many,TRBD1
CASKGGPSTDTQYF,TGTGCCAGCAAGGGCGGGCCGTCCACAGATACGCAGTATTTT,TRBV3-1,TRBJ2-3,many,NA
CASSQGTGKVFF,TGTGCCAGCAGCCAAGGGACAGGGAAGGTGTTTTTT,TRBV4-2,TRBJ2-2,few,TRBD1
CSVEDRGGGRTDTQYF,TGCAGCGTTGAAGATCGAGGCGGAGGTCGCACAGATACGCAGTATTTT,TRBV29-1,TRBJ2-3,NA,NA
CASSLVPGNSGNTIYF,TGTGCCAGCAGCTTGGTTCCCGGTAACTCTGGAAACACCATATATTTT,TRBV5-5,TRBJ1-3,many,NA
CASSLVTGSTDTQYF,TGTGCCAGCAGCTTAGTAACAGGGAGCACAGATACGCAGTATTTT,TRBV5-6,TRBJ2-3,many,NA
CASSSSGTGGLASTDTQYF,TGTGCCAGCAGCTCCTCCGGGACAGGGGGCTTAGCCAGCACAGATACGCAGTATTTT,TRBV7-3,TRBJ2-3,few,TRBD1
CASSGLAGGPIFDNEQFF,TGTGCCAGCAGCGGACTAGCGGGAGGGCCCATCTTCGACAATGAGCAGTTCTTC,TRBV6-1,TRBJ2-1,many,TRBD2
CATSDGSRGLQPQHF,TGTGCCACCAGTGATGGGAGTAGGGGGCTTCAGCCCCAGCATTTT,TRBV24-1,TRBJ1-5,many,TRBD1
CASSRLAGDEQYF,TGTGCCAGCAGTCGGCTAGCGGGAGACGAGCAGTACTTC,TRBV28,TRBJ2-7,NA,TRBD2
CSARLAGGLSTDTQYF,TGCAGTGCTAGGTTAGCGGGAGGGCTCTCCACAGATACGCAGTATTTT,TRBV20-1,TRBJ2-3,many,TRBD2
CASSLSSGSYNEQFF,TGCGCCAGCAGCTTGTCTAGCGGGAGTTACAATGAGCAGTTCTTC,TRBV5-1,TRBJ2-1,many,TRBD2
CASSANQRTGGYTF,TGTGCCAGCAGCGCGAATCAGAGGACTGGGGGCTACACCTTC,TRBV7-9,TRBJ1-2,few,NA
CSVEDSLARDPQETQYF,TGCAGCGTTGAAGATTCCCTCGCGAGGGATCCCCAAGAGACCCAGTACTTC,TRBV29-1,TRBJ2-5,NA,NA
CASSSGLAPGTGELFF,TGTGCCAGCAGCTCTGGACTAGCCCCGGGCACCGGGGAGCTGTTTTTT,TRBV5-4,TRBJ2-2,NA,TRBD2
CASSPTSLAGGGWYF,TGTGCCAGCAGCCCAACCTCATTAGCGGGAGGTGGTTGGTACTTC,TRBV28,TRBJ2-7,many,TRBD2
CSARPAVGPWTEAFF,TGCAGTGCTAGACCCGCCGTCGGCCCTTGGACTGAAGCTTTCTTT,TRBV20-1,TRBJ1-1,many,NA
CASRRPGGTGELFF,TGTGCCAGCAGAAGGCCCGGTGGAACCGGGGAGCTGTTTTTT,TRBV28,TRBJ2-2,NA,NA
CASNLWASNQPQHF,TGTGCCAGCAACTTGTGGGCGAGCAATCAGCCCCAGCATTTT,TRBV5-6,TRBJ1-5,NA,NA